The clone carrying this TCR beta chain was seen ten or more times. The antigen remains undetermined. This sample was taken from a study of shared clonotypes between healthy human individuals. Splitting of CD4+ cells produced CD45RA+ naive and CD45RA-negative memory subsets. Deep was the level at which the assay was run. Assay used: immunoSEQ multiplex PCR; TCRdb lists only in-frame clones, some missing. The sample consists of about 700,000 clones, under 80% of them appearing once. This CDR3 contains 16 residues. J gave up 1 base and V 0 bases, and 3 bases lay outside the gene matches. Germline CDR1 is SEHNR and CDR2 is FQNEAQ (reference sequence). Study-wide findings and caveats: A handful of donors held approximately 5% of naive CD4 clonotypes in common. Richness estimates generally favored naive over memory subsets.

Sequencing input: memory CD4+ T cells sorted from blood. The subset was: CD45RA-negative fraction. The rearrangement links TRBV7-9 to TRBJ2-3; 8 bases line up with TRBD2. The TCR sequence derives from a woman younger than 45 in good health. For the CDR3, the DNA is TGTGCCAGCAGCTTAGCGAGGCGGGAGGGCACAGATACGCAGTATTTT. The encoded protein is CASSLARREGTDTQYF. Drawing the rest from reference TRBV7-9 and TRBJ2-3, the complete variable domain is DTGVSQNPRHKITKRGQNVTFRCDPISEHNRLYWYRQTLGQGPEFLTYFQNEAQLEKSRLLSDRFSAERPKGSFSTLEIQRTEQGDSAMYLCASSLARREGTDTQYFGPGTRLTVL.